Listed below are T cell receptor beta chains from one sample, sequenced in a study of blood T cell repertoires in COVID-19. The data were produced by immunoSEQ multiplex PCR, yet TCRdb's version contains in-frame clones alone and is incomplete. The sample records about 100,000 clones, 70% to 90% being singletons. Sample: peripheral blood. The receptor set was obtained from a woman between 25 and 40 years old with acute or convalescent COVID-19. The CDR3 runs from the conserved cysteine through the conserved F or W. A D gene is named only where the DNA matches it firmly. Clone size is shown for a subset of rows, as once, few, many or a class of expanded clone.

clone_size j_call d_call v_call cdr3_nt cdr3_aa
once TRBJ2-7 - TRBV9 TGTGCCAGCAGCGCCGTCCGAAGCGGCGAGCAGTACTTC CASSAVRSGEQYF
- TRBJ1-6 - TRBV5-1 TGCGCCAGCAGCTTGGATCCCAGGGATGATTCACCCCTCCACTTT CASSLDPRDDSPLHF
once TRBJ2-7 TRBD1 TRBV5-5 TGTGCCAGCAGCGGATACACCGGGACAGGGAGTGGCGAGCAGTACTTC CASSGYTGTGSGEQYF
- TRBJ1-6 - TRBV5-1 TGCGCCAGCAGCCCCGACGGACTCTATAATTCACCCCTCCACTTT CASSPDGLYNSPLHF
- TRBJ2-1 - TRBV7-8 TGTGCCAGCAGCTTAGGACGTGGGGGGGCGAGGAATGAGCAGTTCTTC CASSLGRGGARNEQFF
- TRBJ2-3 TRBD2 TRBV7-9 TGTGCCAGCAGTTTCGGAACTCTAGCGGGGGGCACAGATACGCAGTATTTT CASSFGTLAGGTDTQYF
few TRBJ2-2 TRBD1 TRBV7-2 TGTGCCAGCAGCTGGGACAGGGACACCGGGGAGCTGTTTTTT CASSWDRDTGELFF
- TRBJ1-1 - TRBV3-1/TRBV3-2 TGTGCCAGCAGCCTACAGCCTTCGAACACTGAAGCTTTCTTT CASSLQPSNTEAFF
- TRBJ2-7 TRBD2 TRBV6-5 TGTGCCAGCAGCAAGGGACTAGCGAGCTCCTACGAGCAGTACTTC CASSKGLASSYEQYF
few TRBJ1-2 - TRBV29-1 TGCAGCGTTGCAGGAGGAGGGCGTGATTTC CSVAGGGRDF
- TRBJ1-6 - TRBV5-1 TGCGCCAGCAGCCTGAATTCCCAGTTCGGGTCCTATAATTCACCCCTCCACTTT CASSLNSQFGSYNSPLHF
- TRBJ2-7 TRBD2 TRBV7-8 TGTGCCAGCACCGTACTCGGGGGGGGCCCAGGCGAGCAGTACTTC CASTVLGGGPGEQYF
- TRBJ1-2 TRBD1 TRBV19 TGTGCCAGTAAGGTCGGGACAGGTGGAGGGACCGACTATGGCTACACCTTC CASKVGTGGGTDYGYTF
- TRBJ1-1 TRBD1 TRBV19 TGTGCCAGTAGTATCCCAACCCCGGGACAGGGAGCGTTTTTCGAAGCTTTCTTT CASSIPTPGQGAFFEAFF
- TRBJ1-2 - TRBV11-2 TGTGCCAGCAGCTTCCAGATCGAGGTCCCCTATGGCTACACCTTC CASSFQIEVPYGYTF
- TRBJ1-1 - TRBV14 TGTGCCAGCAGCCAATATTTGAACACTGAAGCTTTCTTT CASSQYLNTEAFF